This T cell receptor beta chain came from a study of blood T cell repertoires in COVID-19. Study-level background: The United States, Italy and Spain provided the acute and convalescent COVID-19 samples. From T cells, B-cell-depleted T cells, or PBMCs came the material, which was cDNA or gDNA.

In the authors' workflow: Reference gene primers were amplified, and this amplification served to estimate nucleated cell counts. TCRdb's copy holds only in-frame clones and misses some; the assay was immunoSEQ multiplex PCR. Clonal size and the V and J genes are those of that table, whereas D and trimming came from the DNA. In the table there are some 300,000 clones, about nine tenths of which are singletons. In germline, CDR1 is SGDLS, CDR2 YYNGEE. Trimming removed 3 bases from V and 3 bases from J, with 12 bases in between. The CDR3 is made up of 15 amino acids. V is TRBV9 and J is TRBJ2-2; weak D call: TRBD1 (6 bases). The TCR comes from a woman under 40 who had recovered from COVID-19. The sequencing sample was made of peripheral blood. This CDR3 reads CASSARDTDTGELFF. DNA of the CDR3: TGTGCCAGCAGCGCCCGGGACACGGACACCGGGGAGCTGTTTTTT.